The next 11 T cell receptor beta chains were all read from a single sample in a study of T-cell reconstitution after alpha-beta-depleted transplantation in children. Unique molecular identifiers were built into the TCRbeta library. MiXCR, run by TCRdb on the PCR reads, gives a single entry per CDR3 protein. The sample has roughly 200,000 distinct CDR3 sequences; 8.5% to 10% are singletons. Sequencing was performed on PBMCs from the stem cell graft donor, taken from the stem cell graft. Receptor source: a human donor who donated a stem cell graft to a child with acute lymphoblastic leukemia.

The chain employs TRBV7-9 and TRBJ1-4; the match to TRBD1 covers 11 bases. J was trimmed by 7 bases and V by 3 bases; bases with no gene match: 7. The CDR3 spans 16 residues. In germline, CDR1 is SEHNR, CDR2 FQNEAQ (reference sequence). This chain's CDR3 is CASSFADRGQGEKLFF. Written as DNA, the CDR3 is TGTGCCAGCAGCTTCGCGGACAGGGGGCAGGGTGAAAAACTGTTTTTT.

This clonotype has ten or more counts. This chain uses TRBV6-5 with TRBJ1-4, with TRBD1 matching over 7 bases. Trimming took 6 bases from V and 7 from J; bases not matched to a gene: 5. The CDR3 is 13 amino acids. The germline gives CDR1 MNHEY, CDR2 SVGAGI. CDR3 sequence reads: CASRPPGGEKLFF. For the CDR3, the DNA is TGTGCCAGCAGACCTCCAGGGGGTGAAAAACTGTTTTTT.

This clonotype was seen many times. As DNA, the CDR3 is TGTGCCAGCAGTCCCGGACAGGGTCGAGCTGGAAACACCATATATTTT. This gives the protein CASSPGQGRAGNTIYF. V gene TRBV27 combines with J gene TRBJ1-3; TRBD1 agrees at 8 bases. In germline, CDR1 is MNHEY, CDR2 SMNVEV (reference sequence). Trimming took 5 bases from V and 2 from J; bases not matched to a gene: 8. The CDR3 is 16 residues long.

The chain has TRBV12-3 or TRBV12-4 and TRBJ1-6; D remains unclear. There are 15 residues in the CDR3. V shed 2 bases and J shed 3 bases, with 8 bases lying between them. CDR3: CASSLSTNYNSPLHF. The CDR3 nucleotides are TGTGCCAGCAGTTTATCGACAAACTATAATTCACCCCTCCACTTT.

V and J are TRBV7-8 and TRBJ1-2, with D hard to call. The V and J ends lost 4 bases and 3 bases respectively, with 15 bases between them. Germline CDR1 reads SGHVS; CDR2 reads FQNEAQ. This CDR3 has 15 amino acids. CDR3 residues: CASSSRRQNDYGYTF. As DNA, the CDR3 is TGTGCCAGCAGCTCAAGGCGTCAAAATGACTATGGCTACACCTTC.

Many counts were recorded for this clonotype. The J gene is TRBJ2-1, the V gene TRBV29-1; no clear D gene. Per the germline V gene, CDR1 is SQVTM and CDR2 is ANQGSEA. This CDR3 is 15 amino acids long. V lost 0 bases to trimming and J lost 3 bases, with 12 bases between them. The CDR3, as DNA: TGCAGCGTTGAAGATCTTTGGTCACTCTACAATGAGCAGTTCTTC. Its translation is CSVEDLWSLYNEQFF.

This clonotype was counted ten times or more. The chain recombines TRBV5-4 with TRBJ2-7, with 8 bases that match TRBD2. V was pared by 7 bases and J by 3 bases, with 6 bases of the junction left unmatched. Germline V gene lookup returns CDR1 SGHNT and CDR2 YYREEE (reference sequence). The CDR3 is made up of 13 amino acids. For the CDR3, the DNA is TGTGCCAGCGCCCGCGGGACTAGCTACGAGCAGTACTTC. Translating gives CASARGTSYEQYF.

The chain is built from TRBV5-4 and TRBJ1-4; 9 bases line up with TRBD1. The CDR3 spans 15 residues. The V gene's germline CDR1 is SGHNT and CDR2 YYREEE (reference sequence). Losses at the gene ends were 6 bases for V and 8 bases for J; bases not matched to a gene: 11. CDR3 nucleotide sequence: TGTGCCAGCAAGAAGTCCGGGACAGGGAACGAAAAACTGTTTTTT. Translation gives CASKKSGTGNEKLFF.

This clonotype occurred a few times. The chain employs TRBV29-1 and TRBJ1-2; D ambiguous. The CDR3 sequence is 11 residues long. The V end was cut by 5 bases, the J end by 2 bases, with 6 bases between. Germline V gene lookup returns CDR1 SQVTM and CDR2 ANQGSEA. This CDR3 is CSVKPNYGYTF. CDR3 in DNA: TGCAGCGTTAAGCCCAACTATGGCTACACCTTC. Supplemented by reference TRBV29-1 and TRBJ1-2, the full variable domain reads SAVISQKPSRDICQRGTSLTIQCQVDSQVTMMFWYRQQPGQSLTLIATANQGSEATYESGFVIDKFPISRPNLTFSTLTVSNMSPEDSSIYLCSVKPNYGYTFGSGTRLTVV.

The sample holds a few counts of this clonotype. This chain uses TRBV12-3 or TRBV12-4 with TRBJ1-3, with D unclear. The ends were cut back, 2 bases at V and 2 bases at J, with 13 bases in the middle. This CDR3 is built from 16 residues. CDR3 sequence reads: CASSLIVGRAGNTIYF. As DNA, the CDR3 is TGTGCCAGCAGTTTAATCGTCGGGAGGGCTGGAAACACCATATATTTT.

This clonotype was observed a handful of times. The gene calls are TRBV4-2 and TRBJ2-1, with D tentatively TRBD1 (6 bases). Trimming removed 4 bases from V and 11 bases from J, with 12 bases in between. The CDR3 contains 12 residues. Germline V gives CDR1 LGHNA, CDR2 YNFKEQ. The DNA of the CDR3 is TGTGCCAGCAGCCCCAGTGGGGGCAAGCAGTTCTTC. As protein: CASSPSGGKQFF.